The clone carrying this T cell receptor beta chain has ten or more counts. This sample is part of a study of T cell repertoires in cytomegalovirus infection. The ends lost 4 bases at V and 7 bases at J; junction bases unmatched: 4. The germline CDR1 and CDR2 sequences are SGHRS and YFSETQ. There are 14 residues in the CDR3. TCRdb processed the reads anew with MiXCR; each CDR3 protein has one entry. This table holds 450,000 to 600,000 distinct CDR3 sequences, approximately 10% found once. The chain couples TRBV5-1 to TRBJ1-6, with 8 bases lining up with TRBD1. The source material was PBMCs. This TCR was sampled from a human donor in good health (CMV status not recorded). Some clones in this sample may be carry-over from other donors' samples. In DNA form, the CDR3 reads TGCGCCAGCAGCCCGACAGGGGTGAATTCACCCCTCCACTTT. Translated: CASSPTGVNSPLHF.